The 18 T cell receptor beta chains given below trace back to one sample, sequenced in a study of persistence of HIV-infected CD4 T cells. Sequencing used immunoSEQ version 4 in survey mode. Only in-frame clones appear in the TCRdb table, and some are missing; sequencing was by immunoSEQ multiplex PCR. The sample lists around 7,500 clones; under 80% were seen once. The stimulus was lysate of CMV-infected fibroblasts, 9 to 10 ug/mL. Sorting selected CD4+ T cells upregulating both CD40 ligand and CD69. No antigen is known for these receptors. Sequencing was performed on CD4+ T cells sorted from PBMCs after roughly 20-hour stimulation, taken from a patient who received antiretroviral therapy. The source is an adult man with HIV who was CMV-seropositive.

This CDR3 reads CASSEGRNQPQHF. CDR3 DNA sequence: TGTGCCAGCAGTGAGGGCAGGAATCAGCCCCAGCATTTT. This chain joins TRBV6-1 and TRBJ1-5; unclear D gene. The CDR3 is 13 amino acids. The V gene's germline CDR1 is MNHNS and CDR2 SASEGT. The V gene lost 3 bases and the J gene lost 4 bases, with 7 bases spanning the gap.

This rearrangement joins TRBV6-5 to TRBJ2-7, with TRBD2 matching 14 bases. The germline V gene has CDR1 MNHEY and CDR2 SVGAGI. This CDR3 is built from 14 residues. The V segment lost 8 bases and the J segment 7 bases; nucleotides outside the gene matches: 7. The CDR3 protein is CASGGLAGAREQYF. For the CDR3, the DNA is TGTGCCAGCGGGGGACTAGCGGGAGCCCGGGAGCAGTACTTC.

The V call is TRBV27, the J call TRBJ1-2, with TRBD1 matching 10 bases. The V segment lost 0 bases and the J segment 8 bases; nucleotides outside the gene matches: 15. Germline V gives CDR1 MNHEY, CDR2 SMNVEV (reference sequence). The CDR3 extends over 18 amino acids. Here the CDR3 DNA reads TGTGCCAGCAGTTTATCGTTAACGTGGGACAGGGGTCTGCGGGGCTACACCTTC. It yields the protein CASSLSLTWDRGLRGYTF.

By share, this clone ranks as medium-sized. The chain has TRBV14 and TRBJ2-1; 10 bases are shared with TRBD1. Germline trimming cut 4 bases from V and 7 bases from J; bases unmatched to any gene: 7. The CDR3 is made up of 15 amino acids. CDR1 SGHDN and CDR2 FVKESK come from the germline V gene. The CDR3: CASSPYDRGPNEQFF. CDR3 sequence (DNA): TGTGCCAGCAGCCCGTACGACAGGGGGCCGAATGAGCAGTTCTTC.

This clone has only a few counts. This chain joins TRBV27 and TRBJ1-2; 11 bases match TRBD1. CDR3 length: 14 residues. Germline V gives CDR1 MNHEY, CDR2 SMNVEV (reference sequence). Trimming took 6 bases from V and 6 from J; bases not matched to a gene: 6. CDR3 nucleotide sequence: TGTGCCAGCAGAAGGACAGGGGGCGCAAATGGCTACACCTTC. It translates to CASRRTGGANGYTF.

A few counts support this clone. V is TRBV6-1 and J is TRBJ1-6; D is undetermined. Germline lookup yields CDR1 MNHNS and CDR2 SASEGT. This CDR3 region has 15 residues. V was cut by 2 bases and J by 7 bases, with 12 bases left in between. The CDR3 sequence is CASSEITGFNSPLHF. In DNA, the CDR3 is TGTGCCAGCAGTGAAATAACCGGGTTCAATTCACCCCTCCACTTT.

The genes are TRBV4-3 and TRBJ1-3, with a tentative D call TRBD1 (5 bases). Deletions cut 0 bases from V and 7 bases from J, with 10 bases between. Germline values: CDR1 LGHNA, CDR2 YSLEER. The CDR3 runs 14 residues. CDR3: CASSQDTGANTIYF. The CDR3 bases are TGCGCCAGCAGCCAAGATACTGGGGCCAACACCATATATTTT.

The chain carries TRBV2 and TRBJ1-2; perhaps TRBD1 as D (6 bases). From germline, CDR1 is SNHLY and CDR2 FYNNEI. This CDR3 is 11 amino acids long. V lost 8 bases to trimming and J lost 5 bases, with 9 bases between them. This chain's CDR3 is CASGRGYGYTF. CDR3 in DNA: TGTGCCAGCGGGAGGGGGTATGGCTACACCTTC.

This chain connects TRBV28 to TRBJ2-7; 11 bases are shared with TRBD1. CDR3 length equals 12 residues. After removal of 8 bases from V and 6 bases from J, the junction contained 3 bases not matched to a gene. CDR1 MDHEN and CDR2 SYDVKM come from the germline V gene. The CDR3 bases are TGTGCCAGCCGGGACAGGGGGTCCGAGCAGTACTTC. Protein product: CASRDRGSEQYF.

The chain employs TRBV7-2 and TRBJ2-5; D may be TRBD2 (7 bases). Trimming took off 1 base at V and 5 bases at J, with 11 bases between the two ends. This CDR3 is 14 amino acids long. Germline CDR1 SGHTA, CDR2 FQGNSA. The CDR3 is CASSLEGGRETQYF. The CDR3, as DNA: TGTGCCAGCAGCTTAGAGGGGGGGAGGGAGACCCAGTACTTC.

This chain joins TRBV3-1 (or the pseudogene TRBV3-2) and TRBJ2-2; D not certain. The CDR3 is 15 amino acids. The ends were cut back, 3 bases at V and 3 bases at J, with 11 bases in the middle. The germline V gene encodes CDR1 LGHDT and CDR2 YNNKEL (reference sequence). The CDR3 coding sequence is TGTGCCAGCAGCCATCATGTCTCCGACACCGGGGAGCTGTTTTTT. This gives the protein CASSHHVSDTGELFF.

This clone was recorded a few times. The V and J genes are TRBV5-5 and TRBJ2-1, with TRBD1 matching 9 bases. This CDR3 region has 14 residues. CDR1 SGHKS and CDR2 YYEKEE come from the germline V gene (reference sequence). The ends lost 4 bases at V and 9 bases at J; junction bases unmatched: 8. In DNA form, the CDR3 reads TGTGCCAGCAGCCGGGACAGGGCTGCTGCTGAGCAGTTCTTC. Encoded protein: CASSRDRAAAEQFF.

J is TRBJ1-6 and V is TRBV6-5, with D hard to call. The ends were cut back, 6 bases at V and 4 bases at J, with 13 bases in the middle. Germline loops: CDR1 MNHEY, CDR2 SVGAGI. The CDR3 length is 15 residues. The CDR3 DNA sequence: TGTGCCAGCAGCCGCGGGGTTAGTTATAATTCACCCCTCCACTTT. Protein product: CASSRGVSYNSPLHF.

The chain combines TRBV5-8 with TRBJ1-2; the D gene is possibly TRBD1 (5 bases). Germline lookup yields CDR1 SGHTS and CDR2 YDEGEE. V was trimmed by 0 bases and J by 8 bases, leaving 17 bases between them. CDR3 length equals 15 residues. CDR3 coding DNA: TGTGCCAGCAGCTTGGGGGACTCCGGAGATTGGGGCTACACCTTC. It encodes CASSLGDSGDWGYTF.

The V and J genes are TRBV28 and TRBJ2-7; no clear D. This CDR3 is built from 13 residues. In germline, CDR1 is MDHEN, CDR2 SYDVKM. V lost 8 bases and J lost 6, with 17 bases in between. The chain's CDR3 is CASDATQIGEQYF. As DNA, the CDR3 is TGTGCCAGCGACGCTACTCAAATCGGCGAGCAGTACTTC.

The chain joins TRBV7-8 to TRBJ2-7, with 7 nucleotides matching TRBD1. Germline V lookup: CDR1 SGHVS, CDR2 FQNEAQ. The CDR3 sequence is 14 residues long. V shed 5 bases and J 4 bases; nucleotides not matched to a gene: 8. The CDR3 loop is CASSPLTGSYEQYF. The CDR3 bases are TGTGCCAGCAGCCCCCTGACAGGGTCATACGAGCAGTACTTC. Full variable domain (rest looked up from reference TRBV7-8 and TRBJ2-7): GAGVSQSPRYKVAKRGQDVALRCDPISGHVSLFWYQQALGQGPEFLTYFQNEAQLDKSGLPSDRFFAERPEGSVSTLKIQRTQQEDSAVYLCASSPLTGSYEQYFGPGTRLTVT.

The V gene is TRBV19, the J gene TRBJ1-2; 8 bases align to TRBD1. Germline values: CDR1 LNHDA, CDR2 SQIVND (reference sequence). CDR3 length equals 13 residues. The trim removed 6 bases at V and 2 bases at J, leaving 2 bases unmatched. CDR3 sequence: CASSRDRNYGYTF. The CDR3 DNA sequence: TGTGCCAGTAGCCGGGACAGGAACTATGGCTACACCTTC.

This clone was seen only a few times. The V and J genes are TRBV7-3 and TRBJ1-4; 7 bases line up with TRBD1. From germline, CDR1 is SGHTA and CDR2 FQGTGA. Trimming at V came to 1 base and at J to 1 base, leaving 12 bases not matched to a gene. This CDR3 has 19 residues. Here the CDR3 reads CASSLSPQRGPRTNEKLFF. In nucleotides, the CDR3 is TGTGCCAGCAGCTTAAGTCCCCAGAGGGGGCCAAGAACTAATGAAAAACTGTTTTTT.